This T cell receptor (beta chain) was sequenced during a study of OX40 agonist ivuxolimab in advanced cancers. Study-wide context: Ivuxolimab, which is an agonistic anti-OX40 (CD134) antibody, was administered to the patients. Cancers in dose escalation were hepatocellular, melanoma, renal cell and head and neck.

General observations from the study: On average, CD8+ T cells showed a greater number of expanded clones than CD4+.

The data were produced by immunoSEQ multiplex PCR, yet TCRdb's version contains in-frame clones alone and is incomplete. Of some 19,000 clones detected, more than 75% appear once; the ten largest clones hold about 10%. The CDR3 contains 16 residues. From germline, CDR1 is LGHNA and CDR2 YNFKEQ. Deletions cut 0 bases from V and 1 base from J, with 12 bases between. Remarks on this clone: Its antigen is still unknown.

The material was CD4+ or CD8+ T cells sorted from blood, obtained in a trial of the OX40 agonist ivuxolimab. The chain is built from TRBV4-2 and TRBJ1-1; possibly TRBD1 for D (5 bases). The TCR was taken from an adult with an advanced solid tumor such as melanoma, head and neck, liver or kidney cancer. The chain's CDR3 is CASSQEQAGGNTEAFF. CDR3 sequence (DNA): TGTGCCAGCAGCCAAGAACAGGCGGGGGGGAACACTGAAGCTTTCTTT.